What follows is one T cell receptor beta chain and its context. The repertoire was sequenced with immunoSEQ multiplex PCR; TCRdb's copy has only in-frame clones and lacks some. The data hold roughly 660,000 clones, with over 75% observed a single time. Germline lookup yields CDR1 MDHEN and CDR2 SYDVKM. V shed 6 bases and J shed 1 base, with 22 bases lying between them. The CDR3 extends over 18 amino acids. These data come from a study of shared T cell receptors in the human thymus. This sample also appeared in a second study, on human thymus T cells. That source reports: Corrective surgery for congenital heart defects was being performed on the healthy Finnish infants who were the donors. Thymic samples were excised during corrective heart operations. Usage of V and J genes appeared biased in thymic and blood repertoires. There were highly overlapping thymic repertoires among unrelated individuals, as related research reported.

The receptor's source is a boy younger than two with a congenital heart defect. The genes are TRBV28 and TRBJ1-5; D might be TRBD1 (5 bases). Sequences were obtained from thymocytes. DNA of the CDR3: TGTGCCAGCAGACCTAAAAGGCACGGGGAGGGGAGCAATCAGCCCCAGCATTTT. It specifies CASRPKRHGEGSNQPQHF.